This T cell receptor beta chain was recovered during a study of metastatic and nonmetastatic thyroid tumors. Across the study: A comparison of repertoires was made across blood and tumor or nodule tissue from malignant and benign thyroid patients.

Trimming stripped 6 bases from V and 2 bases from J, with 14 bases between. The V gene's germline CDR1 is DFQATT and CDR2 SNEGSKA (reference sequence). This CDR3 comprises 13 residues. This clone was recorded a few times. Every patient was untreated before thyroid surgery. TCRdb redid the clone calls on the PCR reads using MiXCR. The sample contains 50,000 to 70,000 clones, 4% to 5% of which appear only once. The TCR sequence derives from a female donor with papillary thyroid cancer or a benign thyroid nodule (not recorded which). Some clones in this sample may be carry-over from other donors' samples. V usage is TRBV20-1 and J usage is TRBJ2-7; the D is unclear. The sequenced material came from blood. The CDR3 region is CSADPGRTYEQYF. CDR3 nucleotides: TGCAGTGCCGACCCCGGCAGAACCTACGAGCAGTACTTC.